This TCR beta chain was recovered during a study of cytomegalovirus exposure and HLA in healthy donors. Generated by immunoSEQ multiplex PCR, the TCRdb table keeps only in-frame clones and is missing some. The data hold about 50,000 clones, with 88% observed a single time. The V gene lost 5 bases and the J gene lost 2 bases, with 15 bases spanning the gap. Germline values: CDR1 SGHVS, CDR2 FQNEAQ. The CDR3 contains 15 residues. This sequence originates from a woman aged 30 to 39 in good health and CMV-seronegative. The V and J genes are TRBV7-8 and TRBJ2-5; D perhaps matches TRBD2 (5 bases). The sample comprised PBMCs. Written as DNA, the CDR3 is TGTGCCAGCAGCACCCGCGGCGGGCCTCAAGAGACCCAGTACTTC. Translated: CASSTRGGPQETQYF.